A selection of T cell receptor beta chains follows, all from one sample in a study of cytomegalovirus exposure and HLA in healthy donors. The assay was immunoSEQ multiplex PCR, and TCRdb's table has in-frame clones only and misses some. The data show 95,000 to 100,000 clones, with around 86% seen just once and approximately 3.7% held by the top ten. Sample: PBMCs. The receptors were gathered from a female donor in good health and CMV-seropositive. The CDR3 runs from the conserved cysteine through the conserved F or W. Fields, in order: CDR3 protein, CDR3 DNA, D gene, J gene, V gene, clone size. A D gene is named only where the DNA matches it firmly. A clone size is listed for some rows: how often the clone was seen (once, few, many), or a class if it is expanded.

CDR3 protein: CASSLRQGQNEQFF
CDR3 DNA: TGCGCCAGCAGCTTAAGACAGGGACAGAATGAGCAGTTCTTC
D gene: TRBD1
J gene: TRBJ2-1
V gene: TRBV5-1
clone size: -

CDR3 protein: CASSSVTGRNEQFF
CDR3 DNA: TGTGCCAGCAGCTCAGTGACAGGGCGCAATGAGCAGTTCTTC
D gene: TRBD1
J gene: TRBJ2-1
V gene: TRBV7-2
clone size: -

CDR3 protein: CAWHLPGTGRNTEAFF
CDR3 DNA: TGTGCCTGGCACCTTCCCGGGACAGGGCGGAACACTGAAGCTTTCTTT
D gene: TRBD1
J gene: TRBJ1-1
V gene: TRBV30
clone size: -

CDR3 protein: CASSESQGLPPVNTEAFF
CDR3 DNA: TGCGCCAGCAGTGAGTCACAGGGTCTTCCCCCAGTGAACACTGAAGCTTTCTTT
D gene: -
J gene: TRBJ1-1
V gene: TRBV10-2
clone size: -

CDR3 protein: CASDMGQGARQPQHF
CDR3 DNA: TGTGCCAGTGACATGGGACAGGGGGCGAGACAGCCCCAGCATTTT
D gene: TRBD1
J gene: TRBJ1-5
V gene: TRBV19
clone size: few

CDR3 protein: CASSRRGFSGANVLTF
CDR3 DNA: TGTGCCAGCAGCCGGAGAGGGTTTAGTGGGGCCAACGTCCTGACTTTC
D gene: -
J gene: TRBJ2-6
V gene: TRBV7-2
clone size: -

CDR3 protein: CASSPRQGLYEQYF
CDR3 DNA: TGCGCCAGCAGTCCGCGACAGGGGCTCTACGAGCAGTACTTC
D gene: TRBD1
J gene: TRBJ2-7
V gene: TRBV10-1
clone size: -

CDR3 protein: CASSLARSYEQYF
CDR3 DNA: TGCGCCAGCAGCTTGGCTCGCTCCTACGAGCAGTACTTC
D gene: -
J gene: TRBJ2-7
V gene: TRBV5-1
clone size: -

CDR3 protein: CASGLGAGPRTEAFF
CDR3 DNA: TGTGCTAGTGGTTTGGGAGCGGGGCCCCGAACTGAAGCTTTCTTT
D gene: -
J gene: TRBJ1-1
V gene: TRBV12-5
clone size: -

CDR3 protein: CASSYSIRGSYTQYF
CDR3 DNA: TGTGCCAGCAGTTACTCGATAAGGGGCTCTTATACGCAGTATTTT
D gene: -
J gene: TRBJ2-3
V gene: TRBV6-5
clone size: -

CDR3 protein: CASSCRDRGNQPQHF
CDR3 DNA: TGCGCCAGCAGCTGCCGGGACAGGGGGAATCAGCCCCAGCATTTT
D gene: TRBD1
J gene: TRBJ1-5
V gene: TRBV5-1
clone size: few

CDR3 protein: CASSLGELAGEQYF
CDR3 DNA: TGTGCCAGCAGCTTAGGAGAACTGGCGGGCGAGCAGTACTTC
D gene: -
J gene: TRBJ2-7
V gene: TRBV7-9
clone size: -

CDR3 protein: CASSEARSGDSTDTQYF
CDR3 DNA: TGTGCCAGCAGTGAAGCGCGTAGCGGCGACAGCACAGATACGCAGTATTTT
D gene: -
J gene: TRBJ2-3
V gene: TRBV2
clone size: -

CDR3 protein: CASSGTSGGEKLFF
CDR3 DNA: TGTGCCAGCAGCGGGACAAGTGGTGGGGAAAAACTGTTTTTT
D gene: -
J gene: TRBJ1-4
V gene: TRBV9
clone size: once

CDR3 protein: CASSISSSTDTQYF
CDR3 DNA: TGTGCCAGTAGTATATCTTCCAGCACAGATACGCAGTATTTT
D gene: -
J gene: TRBJ2-3
V gene: TRBV19
clone size: -

CDR3 protein: CAISESGQEHYEQYF
CDR3 DNA: TGTGCCATCAGTGAGTCTGGACAGGAACACTACGAGCAGTACTTC
D gene: TRBD1
J gene: TRBJ2-7
V gene: TRBV10-3
clone size: -

CDR3 protein: CASSLGASYEQYF
CDR3 DNA: TGTGCCAGCAGCTTGGGGGCCTCCTACGAGCAGTACTTC
D gene: -
J gene: TRBJ2-7
V gene: TRBV5-5
clone size: -

CDR3 protein: CASSQETGANTGELFF
CDR3 DNA: TGTGCCAGCAGCCAAGAGACAGGCGCGAACACCGGGGAGCTGTTTTTT
D gene: -
J gene: TRBJ2-2
V gene: TRBV4-2
clone size: -

CDR3 protein: CASSYSGRGNNQPQHF
CDR3 DNA: TGTGCCAGCAGTTACTCGGGCAGGGGAAACAATCAGCCCCAGCATTTT
D gene: -
J gene: TRBJ1-5
V gene: TRBV6-6
clone size: -

CDR3 protein: CASSSKGDHRGRGYTF
CDR3 DNA: TGTGCCAGCAGTTCGAAAGGGGACCACAGGGGACGTGGCTACACCTTC
D gene: TRBD1
J gene: TRBJ1-2
V gene: TRBV6-5
clone size: -

CDR3 protein: CASSLMLGANTEAFF
CDR3 DNA: TGTGCCAGCAGCTTGATGCTGGGCGCAAACACTGAAGCTTTCTTT
D gene: -
J gene: TRBJ1-1
V gene: TRBV5-4
clone size: few

CDR3 protein: CASSDEGAVADTQYF
CDR3 DNA: TGCGCCAGCAGCGATGAGGGGGCCGTCGCAGATACGCAGTATTTT
D gene: TRBD1
J gene: TRBJ2-3
V gene: TRBV5-1
clone size: -

CDR3 protein: CASSPGSHEQYF
CDR3 DNA: TGTGCCAGCAGCCCAGGGTCCCACGAGCAGTACTTC
D gene: -
J gene: TRBJ2-7
V gene: TRBV6-5
clone size: -

CDR3 protein: CAISESAVGRLDTQYF
CDR3 DNA: TGTGCCATCAGTGAGTCAGCGGTCGGCCGCCTTGATACGCAGTATTTT
D gene: -
J gene: TRBJ2-3
V gene: TRBV10-3
clone size: -

CDR3 protein: CASSIQSWFTEAFF
CDR3 DNA: TGTGCCAGTAGTATTCAGTCTTGGTTCACTGAAGCTTTCTTT
D gene: -
J gene: TRBJ1-1
V gene: TRBV19
clone size: -